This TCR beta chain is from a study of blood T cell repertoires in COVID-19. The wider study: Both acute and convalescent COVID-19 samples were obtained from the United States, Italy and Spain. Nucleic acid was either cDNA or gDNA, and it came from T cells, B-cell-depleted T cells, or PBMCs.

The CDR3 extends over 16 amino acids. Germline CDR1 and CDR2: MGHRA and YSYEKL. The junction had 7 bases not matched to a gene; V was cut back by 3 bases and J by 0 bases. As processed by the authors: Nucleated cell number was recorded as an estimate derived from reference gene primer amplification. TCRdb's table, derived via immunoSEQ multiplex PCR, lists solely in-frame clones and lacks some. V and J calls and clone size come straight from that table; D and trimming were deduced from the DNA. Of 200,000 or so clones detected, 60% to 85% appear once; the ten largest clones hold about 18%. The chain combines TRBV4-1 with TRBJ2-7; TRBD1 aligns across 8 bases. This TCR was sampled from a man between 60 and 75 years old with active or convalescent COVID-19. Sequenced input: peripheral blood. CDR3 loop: CASSHSRTGSSYEQYF. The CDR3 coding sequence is TGCGCCAGCAGCCATTCGCGGACAGGGAGCTCCTACGAGCAGTACTTC.